This record concerns one TCR beta chain sequence. Germline trimming cut 5 bases from V and 5 bases from J; bases unmatched to any gene: 10. Per the germline V gene, CDR1 is SEHNR and CDR2 is FQNEAQ (reference sequence). The length of the CDR3 is 16 residues. The record originates from a study of blood T cell repertoires in COVID-19. The wider study: Some COVID-19 samples were acute and others convalescent; all came from the United States, Italy and Spain.

As processed by the authors: Reference gene primer amplification in the assay estimated nucleated cell counts. TCRdb's copy holds only in-frame clones and misses some; the assay was immunoSEQ multiplex PCR. V, J and clone size are those of that table, while D and trimming were read from the DNA. The table includes fewer than 500,000 clones, approximately 90% detected once. This chain links TRBV7-9 with TRBJ2-7; TRBD2 agrees at 12 bases. The receptor's source is a woman aged 25-40 years with acute COVID-19. The source material was PBMCs or T cells enriched from blood (not recorded which). The CDR3 spells CASSRGLAGGRDEQYF. Here the CDR3 DNA reads TGTGCCAGCAGCCGGGGGCTAGCGGGGGGGCGGGACGAGCAGTACTTC.